Sequencing of this TCR beta chain was carried out in a study of shared clonotypes between healthy human individuals (dated by TCRdb to about 2020). Context from the whole study: Three men and a couple of women, aged 18 to 49 years, made up the cohort. For each donor, three plates each were used for CD4 naive and CD4 memory, two plates were used for CD8 naive, and one plate was used for CD8 memory. Libraries were prepared and TCR repertoires were sequenced by different laboratories using diverse techniques, in order to increase sequencing depth and limit assay-specific biases. Blood TCR repertoires of several healthy adults were deeply sequenced to estimate repertoire size and the extent of clonotype sharing between individuals. Between about 0.9 and 8.9 billion PBMCs per donor were obtained by leukapheresis.

Counted from cysteine to phenylalanine, this CDR3 has 15 amino acids. The kept DNA is CDR3 alone, 45 bases in frame from the first base. V loses 2 bases, J loses 0 bases, and the germline ends lie 9 bases apart. Per the germline V gene (reference sequence), MNHEY is the CDR1 and SMNVEV is the CDR2. Of note for this clone: The antigen this receptor binds is unknown. Base qualities are not at hand, and no much larger clone is one base apart.

TCR CDR3 regions were amplified from genomic DNA by multiplex PCR using the deep immunoSEQ assay. For each cell subset, the extracted genomic DNA was distributed evenly across all wells of several immunoSEQ 96-well plates, and each plate served as one replicate. For sorted subsets, roughly 200 ng genomic DNA, equal to some 28,000 T cell genomes, was loaded into each replicate PCR. Purified libraries were quantified with a Qubit 3.0 fluorometer, sized on a Bioanalyzer 2100, and re-quantified with the KAPA Library Quantification kit. Every immunoSEQ 96-well plate was sequenced on a separate single-read 150-cycle Illumina NextSeq 550 flow cell. In the paper's pipeline: Because the immunoSEQ output held only junctional sequences and lacked quality scores, the filtering could not match the filtering applied to full-length reads. To assign V/J genes and CDR3, sequences were annotated using PyIR, a Python wrapper for IgBLAST v1.9, with IMGT germline references. Any read was removed if the V/J assignment was weak (E-value above 1e-6), the CDR3 was missing, or the read contained stop codons, out-of-frame junctions, or ambiguous translated residues. V3J clonotypes were defined as sequences sharing an identical inferred V gene, J gene, and CDR3 amino acid sequence. The percentage overlap between two repertoires was calculated by dividing the number of shared unique clonotypes by the size of the smaller repertoire. RTK rarefaction, the Chao1 estimator, and Recon v2.1 estimates of unobserved clonotypes were used to assess repertoire richness. OLGA was used to compute generation probabilities for all TCRbeta clonotypes that the gDNA method yielded from a handful of donors. This immuneACCESS table, as held by TCRdb, lists in-frame sequences with V and J called but not all clones. Of the missing ones, under half trace to an unresolved V gene in checked studies; the others have no known cause. That table supplies the V and J calls and clone size; D and trimming were determined from the DNA. This sample is represented by 1.4 million or so clones; roughly 98.5% of them were singletons. Around 0.33% of the sample lies in the top ten.

Healthy HIV-negative adults with no recently reported acute infections or vaccinations were included as donors. Only Caucasian adults living in Nashville, Tennessee, USA were represented among the donors. CD4+ T cells were enriched by magnetic negative selection; naive cells were then positively selected on CD45RA, and the negative fraction formed the memory subset. Blood was collected by leukapheresis, and PBMCs were isolated by Ficoll-Histopaque density gradient centrifugation and then cryopreserved in liquid nitrogen vapor phase. Analytical flow cytometry was used to check the purity and quantity of each magnetically sorted T cell population. From each sorted fraction, genomic DNA was isolated and quantified by UV absorbance on a Nanodrop 2000c. What the work shows at the level of the full study, not this receptor alone: Because the study included a small number of donors, the genetic and exposure-history diversity represented was limited. When four donors were compared, the shared fraction of clonotypes was about 5.5% for naive CD4, 3.5% for naive CD8, 2.3% for memory CD4, and roughly 0.4% for memory CD8. Estimated clonotype richness was generally larger for naive than for memory subsets. Based on pairwise subsampling, the degree of clonotype sharing among donors was expected to be affected by sequencing depth. Compared with non-shared clonotypes, the clonotypes found in all four sorted-subset donors had higher generation probabilities. Sampling was restricted to blood, and TCR repertoires in tissues likely differ from the TCR repertoires found in blood. Incomplete sequencing was indicated by rarefaction of sorted-subset datasets, despite the large sequencing depth.

The origin of this receptor is a man aged 25 to 45 in good health. The sequence links TRBV27 to TRBJ2-3; the D gene is perhaps TRBD1, on 5 matching bases. The specimen sequenced was naive CD4+ T cells sorted from blood. In the paper's terms, the cell subset or site label means: CD45RA+ positively selected. The CDR3 sequence is CASSLVGASTDTQYF. The sequenced DNA: TGTGCCAGCAGTTTAGTAGGGGCTAGCACAGATACGCAGTATTTT.